This T cell receptor (beta chain) was found in a study of T cells after posttransplantation cyclophosphamide. The study's findings and limits: Later post-transplant blood repertoires were often dominated by donor CD8+ memory clones. TRB clonality was highly associated with recipient CMV seropositivity and reactivation.

A remark on this clone: The antigen is not known.

TCRdb keeps only in-frame clones here, not all; method: immunoSEQ multiplex PCR. The sample has 23,000 or so clones, 70% to 90% seen once. Cyclophosphamide on days +3 and +4 followed busulfan-fludarabine conditioning and a marrow graft. From germline, CDR1 is SGHDT and CDR2 YYEEEE. The CDR3 totals 15 residues. After removal of 3 bases from V and 3 bases from J, the junction contained 8 bases not matched to a gene. The chain is built from TRBV5-6 and TRBJ2-7, with 8 positions matching TRBD1. Here the sequenced sample was PBMCs, taken after allogeneic stem cell transplant with posttransplant cyclophosphamide. The TCR comes from a female patient aged 25-40 years who received an allogeneic stem cell transplant from an unrelated donor, was CMV-positive, and had no GVHD. Some T cells may be provided by the graft donor. CDR3 region: CASSSAGQGDYEQYF. The CDR3 DNA follows: TGTGCCAGCAGCTCCGCCGGACAGGGTGACTACGAGCAGTACTTC.